This T cell receptor beta chain was recorded in a study of T cells in Graves' hyperthyroidism and ophthalmopathy. This clonotype was counted at least ten times. This CDR3 has 13 residues. CDR1 and CDR2 (germline): SEHNR, FQNEAQ (reference sequence). The V end was cut by 7 bases, the J end by 1 base, with 10 bases between. RNA transcripts yielded amplified TCR beta CDR3 regions. First-round RT-PCR of the TCR CDR3 relied on the HTBI primer set. TCRdb reanalysed the multiplex PCR reads using MiXCR and keeps one entry per CDR3 protein. The sample consists of hundreds of thousands of distinct CDR3 sequences, about a sixth of them appearing once.

The V gene is TRBV7-9, the J gene TRBJ1-1; no reliable D call. The sequencing input was blood. This TCR derives from a middle-aged woman with Graves' ophthalmopathy. The CDR3 region has the DNA TGTGCCAGCACCAAAGATACGAACACTGAAGCTTTCTTT. It translates to CASTKDTNTEAFF.